Listed here are 4 T cell receptor beta chains from one sample, sequenced in a study of shared clonotypes between healthy human individuals. TCRdb keeps only in-frame clones here, not all; method: immunoSEQ multiplex PCR. The sample has 950,000 to 1,100,000 clones, around 78% seen once; the top ten hold 0.61%. Sequencing was performed on memory CD4+ T cells from PBMCs. Subset denoted: CD45RA-negative fraction. These receptors all come from a young man in good health. Some clones in this sample may be carry-over from other donors' samples.

This chain uses TRBV11-2 with TRBJ1-1; D gene unclear. This CDR3 comprises 13 residues. Deletions cut 1 base from V and 6 bases from J, with 9 bases between. The germline V gene has CDR1 SGHAT and CDR2 FQNNGV. The DNA of the CDR3 is TGTGCCAGCAGCTTAGCGTACCGGTCTGAAGCTTTCTTT. Its translation is CASSLAYRSEAFF.

This clone was found once. The chain carries TRBV6-5 and TRBJ2-3; unclear D gene. With 0 bases removed from V and 6 bases from J, the gap between germline ends came to 10 bases. CDR1 is MNHEY, CDR2 SVGAGI, per germline. This CDR3 contains 14 residues. CDR3 protein: CASSYSPITDTQYF. As DNA, the CDR3 is TGTGCCAGCAGTTACTCACCGATCACGGATACGCAGTATTTT.

V usage is TRBV30 and J usage is TRBJ2-7; 7 bases match TRBD2. CDR3 length: 13 amino acids. Losses at the gene ends were 0 bases for V and 4 bases for J; bases not matched to a gene: 3. The germline V gene encodes CDR1 GTSNPN and CDR2 SVGIG (reference sequence). The CDR3 spells CAWSVRAGYEQYF. In DNA form, the CDR3 reads TGTGCCTGGAGTGTACGAGCGGGATACGAGCAGTACTTC.

The V call is TRBV4-1, the J call TRBJ1-4; D is ambiguous. Germline CDR1 and CDR2: MGHRA and YSYEKL. The V end was cut by 2 bases, the J end by 8 bases, with 9 bases between. CDR3 length: 13 amino acids. This chain's CDR3 is CASSQWRGEKLFF. In DNA form, the CDR3 reads TGCGCCAGCAGCCAATGGCGTGGAGAAAAACTGTTTTTT.